A selection of T cell receptor beta chains follows, all from one sample in a study of cytomegalovirus exposure and HLA in healthy donors. Sequenced by immunoSEQ multiplex PCR; TCRdb stores in-frame clones only, minus some. The sample carries some 180,000 clones, 80% recorded once. The sample consisted of PBMCs. Receptor source: a woman under 40 in good health and CMV-seronegative. Both conserved end residues are part of each CDR3. The D gene is left open where the match is weak.

V: TRBV9; J: TRBJ2-7; D: TRBD2; CDR3: CASSVGQRGFTYEQYF
V: TRBV9; J: TRBJ1-6; D: TRBD1; CDR3: CASNSGTVNSPLHF
V: TRBV5-1; J: TRBJ1-3; D: -; CDR3: CASSPYAESSGNTIYF
V: TRBV5-5; J: TRBJ2-3; D: -; CDR3: CASSLAGEGRSDTQYF
V: TRBV18; J: TRBJ2-7; D: TRBD1; CDR3: CASSDRASSYEQYF
V: TRBV25-1; J: TRBJ1-2; D: TRBD1; CDR3: CASSEWGQGYGYTF
V: TRBV6-5; J: TRBJ1-6; D: -; CDR3: CASSYTGMNSPLHF
V: TRBV12-5; J: TRBJ2-7; D: TRBD2; CDR3: CASGSLAGGTYEQYF
V: TRBV2; J: TRBJ2-7; D: TRBD2; CDR3: CASSPEAGGTYEQYF
V: TRBV15; J: TRBJ1-3; D: TRBD1; CDR3: CATNTRQGVGNTIYF
V: TRBV2; J: TRBJ2-7; D: TRBD2; CDR3: CASSGGGGAYEQYF
V: TRBV28; J: TRBJ1-2; D: -; CDR3: CASSFRGAGYTF
V: TRBV11-2; J: TRBJ2-7; D: TRBD1; CDR3: CASSRAGTGSIYGQYF
V: TRBV10-1; J: TRBJ1-4; D: TRBD1; CDR3: CASSEQGAEKLFF
V: TRBV25-1; J: TRBJ2-3; D: TRBD1; CDR3: CASSVLTGGGDTQYF
V: TRBV5-1; J: TRBJ1-2; D: -; CDR3: CASTLDGAAQRYTF
V: TRBV5-1; J: TRBJ1-1; D: -; CDR3: CASSLTGFMNTEAFF
V: TRBV9; J: TRBJ2-7; D: -; CDR3: CASSVDPGGPSYEQYF
V: TRBV5-1; J: TRBJ2-3; D: TRBD2; CDR3: CASSLALAGGTDTQYF
V: TRBV7-2; J: TRBJ2-1; D: -; CDR3: CASSLTGSYNEQFF